The 20 T cell receptor beta chains presented below share a single source sample, sequenced in a study of T cell responses to AZD1222 COVID-19 vaccine. The protocol was immunoSEQ multiplex PCR, while the TCRdb copy is restricted to in-frame clones and leaves out a portion. The sample lists about 100,000 clones; about 87% were seen once. Sequences were derived from peripheral blood, sampled on day 0 of MenACWY control vaccination. Every receptor here comes from an adult in good health.

With respect to this clone: The same CDR3 can be traced to other DNA sequences in this sample. This chain uses TRBV7-2 with TRBJ2-3; 12 nucleotides match TRBD2. From germline, CDR1 is SGHTA and CDR2 FQGNSA. The CDR3 has 15 residues. V was clipped by 2 bases and J by 4 bases; unmatched bases: 1. The CDR3 DNA is TGTGCCAGCAGCTTAACTAGCGGGAGGCCAGATACGCAGTATTTT. It encodes CASSLTSGRPDTQYF.

This clone was seen a handful of times. The J gene is TRBJ1-5, the V gene TRBV10-3; D remains ambiguous. CDR1 and CDR2 (germline): ENHRY, SYGVKD. CDR3 size: 14 residues. Trimming left V 3 bases short and J 9 bases short, with 15 bases between. Here the CDR3 DNA reads TGTGCCATCAGTGATGGAACGGTTCGGTGGCCCCAGCATTTT. This sequence encodes CAISDGTVRWPQHF.

The rearrangement links TRBV6-2 or TRBV6-3 to TRBJ1-2; D perhaps matches TRBD1 (6 bases). V lost 0 bases to trimming and J lost 8 bases, with 13 bases between them. Germline-derived CDR1 and CDR2 are MNHEY and SVGEGT. The CDR3 is 14 residues long. CDR3 loop: CASSYSQDGGGYTF. The DNA for the CDR3 is TGTGCCAGCAGTTACTCCCAGGATGGGGGCGGCTACACCTTC.

To note about this clone: The same CDR3 arises from other DNA sequences in this sample as well. The V and J genes are TRBV28 and TRBJ1-2, with 10 bases matching TRBD1. V was clipped by 3 bases and J by 7 bases; unmatched bases: 2. Germline-derived CDR1 and CDR2 are MDHEN and SYDVKM. The CDR3 has 13 amino acids. CDR3 sequence: CASSLGQGFGYTF. Here the CDR3 DNA reads TGTGCCAGCAGTTTGGGACAGGGGTTTGGCTACACCTTC.

The chain links TRBV12-3 or TRBV12-4 to TRBJ2-5; D perhaps matches TRBD1 (6 bases). The V gene lost 6 bases and the J gene lost 2 bases, with 10 bases spanning the gap. CDR3 length equals 13 residues. For the CDR3, the DNA is TGTGCCAGCAGCATCAGGGGTCAAGAGACCCAGTACTTC. Its translation: CASSIRGQETQYF.

Worth noting for this clone: Mismatch with germline at one junction end may stem from a read error. The chain links TRBV28 to TRBJ2-1, with TRBD2 matching over 11 bases. The CDR3 is made up of 14 amino acids. Germline loops: CDR1 MDHEN, CDR2 SYDVKM. This CDR3 is CASGLAGGRNEQFF. In DNA form, the CDR3 reads TGTGCCAGCGGTTTAGCGGGGGGGCGCAATGAGCAGTTCTTC.

This clone was counted once. The chain employs TRBV2 and TRBJ2-7; the D gene is possibly TRBD1 (5 bases). The V gene lost 5 bases and the J gene lost 3 bases, with 8 bases spanning the gap. CDR3 size: 12 residues. Germline CDR1 and CDR2: SNHLY and FYNNEI. CDR3 bases: TGTGCCAGCAGTTTACAGGACTACGAGCAGTACTTC. It codes for CASSLQDYEQYF.

This clone was found once. The J gene is TRBJ1-4, the V gene TRBV9; possibly TRBD1 for D (5 bases). The CDR3 consists of 14 residues. The germline V gene encodes CDR1 SGDLS and CDR2 YYNGEE. V was trimmed by 5 bases and J by 4 bases, leaving 12 bases between them. Here the CDR3 reads CASSRDSGNEKLFF. CDR3 nucleotides: TGTGCCAGCAGTCGAGACAGCGGTAATGAAAAACTGTTTTTT.

The genes are TRBV13 and TRBJ1-5, with 8 bases identical to TRBD1. Trimming took 5 bases from V and 10 from J; bases not matched to a gene: 10. The CDR3 spans 14 residues. Germline assignment: CDR1 PRHDT and CDR2 FYEKMQ (reference sequence). This chain's CDR3 is CASSPGQDQGPQHF. The CDR3 DNA reads as TGTGCCAGCAGCCCGGGACAGGACCAAGGTCCCCAGCATTTT.

V is TRBV27 and J is TRBJ1-6, with 8 bases matching TRBD1. V was pared by 5 bases and J by 0 bases, with 6 bases of the junction left unmatched. Germline CDR1 MNHEY, CDR2 SMNVEV (reference sequence). The CDR3 sequence is 17 residues long. The CDR3 DNA is TGTGCCAGCAGTAGGGGAACAGGGGGCTCCTATAATTCACCCCTCCACTTT. Encoded protein: CASSRGTGGSYNSPLHF.

This sequence joins TRBV6-2 or TRBV6-3 and TRBJ1-5, with 7 nucleotides matching TRBD1. J lost 4 bases, V lost 5 bases, and 5 bases had no gene match. Germline loops: CDR1 MNHEY, CDR2 SVGEGT. CDR3 length: 14 amino acids. CDR3 coding DNA: TGTGCCAGCAGTCCCGGGACAGTTAATCAGCCCCAGCATTTT. Translated, it gives CASSPGTVNQPQHF.

In its sample, this clone was seen once. The V gene is TRBV9, the J gene TRBJ1-1, with 8 nucleotides matching TRBD1. The V segment lost 5 bases and the J segment 3 bases; nucleotides outside the gene matches: 6. The CDR3 consists of 14 residues. Germline V gives CDR1 SGDLS, CDR2 YYNGEE. Written as DNA, the CDR3 is TGTGCCAGCAGTAACAGGGGGTTCGACACTGAAGCTTTCTTT. Translation: CASSNRGFDTEAFF.

The chain has TRBV6-5 and TRBJ1-1; D unclear. This CDR3 spans 13 amino acids. The germline V and J ends were trimmed by 3 bases and 0 bases, with 5 bases remaining between them. The germline V gene has CDR1 MNHEY and CDR2 SVGAGI. The DNA for the CDR3 is TGTGCCAGCAGTTATATGGTGAACACTGAAGCTTTCTTT. Its protein is CASSYMVNTEAFF.

V usage is TRBV7-3 and J usage is TRBJ2-3; D call uncertain. The CDR3 sequence is 12 residues long. Germline CDR1 and CDR2: SGHTA and FQGTGA. The V and J ends lost 4 bases and 10 bases respectively, with 12 bases between them. The CDR3 region is CASSSTAFPQYF. The CDR3 region has the DNA TGTGCCAGCAGCTCGACTGCGTTCCCGCAGTATTTT. The full variable domain, completed using reference TRBV7-3 and TRBJ2-3, is GAGVSQTPSNKVTEKGKYVELRCDPISGHTALYWYRQSLGQGPEFLIYFQGTGAADDSGLPNDRFFAVRPEGSVSTLKIQRTERGDSAVYLCASSSTAFPQYFGPGTRLTVL.

V gene TRBV5-1 combines with J gene TRBJ1-6; maybe TRBD1 (5 bases). The CDR3 sequence is 16 residues long. Trimming shortened V by 4 bases and J by 5 bases, and 16 bases separated the two germline ends. The germline CDR1 and CDR2 sequences are SGHRS and YFSETQ. CDR3 DNA: TGCGCCAGCAGCAAACAAGGGGTCGGAGATAATTCACCCCTCCACTTT. Translated: CASSKQGVGDNSPLHF.

V gene TRBV7-8 combines with J gene TRBJ1-1; possible D gene TRBD1, 5 bases. V lost 5 bases and J 1 base, leaving 8 bases between the germline ends. Germline CDR1 is SGHVS and CDR2 is FQNEAQ. The CDR3 extends over 13 amino acids. The CDR3 sequence is CASSGRGNTEAFF. The CDR3 region has the DNA TGTGCCAGCAGCGGGAGGGGGAACACTGAAGCTTTCTTT.

The chain links TRBV2 to TRBJ1-4; a possible D gene is TRBD1 (6 bases). This CDR3 comprises 13 residues. CDR1 and CDR2 (germline): SNHLY, FYNNEI. V shed 5 bases and J shed 8 bases, with 12 bases lying between them. This chain's CDR3 is CASSSTGREKLFF. CDR3 sequence (DNA): TGTGCCAGCAGTTCCACAGGGAGAGAAAAACTGTTTTTT.

The chain couples TRBV25-1 to TRBJ1-2; D remains unclear. CDR1 and CDR2 from the germline V gene are MGHDK and SYGVNS. The CDR3 contains 15 residues. With 3 bases removed from V and 7 bases from J, the gap between germline ends came to 18 bases. In DNA, the CDR3 is TGTGCCAGCAGTGACTCCGGCACGCTGGCTGGTGGCTACACCTTC. This encodes CASSDSGTLAGGYTF.

The chain employs TRBV7-8 and TRBJ1-6; D possibly corresponds to TRBD1 (5 bases). Between the trimmed V and J ends, which lost 3 bases and 8 bases, there was a span of 14 bases. Germline CDR1 and CDR2: SGHVS and FQNEAQ. The CDR3 is 15 residues long. CDR3 DNA: TGTGCCAGCAGCTTGCAGGGAGGAGCGGATTCACCCCTCCACTTT. This sequence encodes CASSLQGGADSPLHF.

This chain joins TRBV10-3 and TRBJ2-2; D may be TRBD2 (5 bases). V lost 11 bases to trimming and J lost 4 bases, with 11 bases between them. Germline V CDR1 and CDR2: ENHRY, SYGVKD. The CDR3 extends over 12 amino acids. In DNA form, the CDR3 reads TGTGCCTCCGGGGAAACCACCGGGGAGCTGTTTTTT. As protein: CASGETTGELFF.